The 14 T cell receptor beta chains below were found in one sample sequenced in a study of blood T cell repertoires in COVID-19. Libraries were prepared by immunoSEQ multiplex PCR; TCRdb keeps only in-frame clonotypes and omits some of them. This table holds a few hundred thousand clones, 85% to 90% found once. Source material: PBMCs or T cells enriched from blood (not recorded which). These receptor sequences come from a woman aged 45-60 years with acute COVID-19.

The V call is TRBV5-4, the J call TRBJ1-1; D gene unclear. CDR3 length: 11 residues. Per germline, CDR1 SGHNT and CDR2 YYREEE (reference sequence). Between the trimmed V and J ends, which lost 9 bases and 4 bases, there was a span of 10 bases. Here the CDR3 DNA reads TGTGCCACGAGACACGGCACTGAAGCTTTCTTT. This translates into CATRHGTEAFF.

The chain has TRBV30 and TRBJ2-3; TRBD1 aligns across 10 bases. The CDR3 runs 12 residues. Germline CDR1 reads GTSNPN; CDR2 reads SVGIG (reference sequence). Trimming at V came to 8 bases and at J to 5 bases, leaving 4 bases not matched to a gene. The CDR3 bases are TGTGCCGGACAGGGGGAGGAAGATACGCAGTATTTT. It translates to CAGQGEEDTQYF.

This sequence joins TRBV24-1 and TRBJ1-5; no reliable D call. The CDR3 sequence is 15 residues long. Germline loops: CDR1 KGHDR, CDR2 SFDVKD. V dropped 5 bases and J dropped 2 bases, with 12 bases sitting between them. The CDR3 DNA reads TGTGCCACCAGTGGGACGGGGTTCGGCAATCAGCCCCAGCATTTT. This sequence encodes CATSGTGFGNQPQHF.

The chain is built from TRBV27 and TRBJ2-7; 7 nucleotides agree with TRBD1. The CDR3 is 15 amino acids. Looked up from germline, CDR1 is MNHEY and CDR2 is SMNVEV (reference sequence). Trimming at V came to 5 bases and at J to 1 base, leaving 8 bases not matched to a gene. The CDR3 DNA is TGTGCCAGCAGTGACCCCGACAGGGTTTCCTACGAGCAGTACTTC. Translated, it gives CASSDPDRVSYEQYF.

This clone came up once. The CDR3 loop is CASSLGRGETQYF. CDR3 in DNA: TGTGCCAGCAGCTTGGGCAGGGGCGAGACCCAGTACTTC. The chain recombines TRBV7-9 with TRBJ2-5; weak D call: TRBD1 (6 bases). This CDR3 is 13 amino acids long. Germline CDR1 and CDR2: SEHNR and FQNEAQ (reference sequence). V lost 3 bases and J 5 bases, leaving 10 bases between the germline ends.

The chain recombines TRBV28 with TRBJ1-5; D remains ambiguous. Germline V gene lookup returns CDR1 MDHEN and CDR2 SYDVKM. Trimming took 6 bases from V and 1 from J, leaving 13 bases between them. This CDR3 has 15 amino acids. In nucleotides, the CDR3 is TGTGCCAGCAGCCTCAGGACTTTAAGCAATCAGCCCCAGCATTTT. Protein: CASSLRTLSNQPQHF.

The rearrangement links TRBV18 to TRBJ2-2, with 7 bases aligning to TRBD2. Trimming took 3 bases from V and 2 from J; bases not matched to a gene: 6. This CDR3 is built from 16 residues. CDR1 is KGHSH, CDR2 LQKENI, per germline. CDR3 sequence reads: CASSPRGVLNTGELFF. CDR3 sequence (DNA): TGTGCCAGCTCACCCCGGGGGGTTCTCAACACCGGGGAGCTGTTTTTT.

J is TRBJ1-2 and V is TRBV29-1, with D perhaps TRBD1 (6 bases). Germline assignment: CDR1 SQVTM and CDR2 ANQGSEA. V was cut by 4 bases and J by 1 base, with 22 bases left in between. This CDR3 has 17 residues. The CDR3 is CSVAPRGEGGYNYGYTF. The CDR3 nucleotides read TGCAGCGTTGCTCCCCGCGGGGAGGGGGGATATAACTATGGCTACACCTTC.

The chain employs TRBV6-5 and TRBJ2-1, with 10 nucleotides matching TRBD1. This CDR3 region has 15 residues. Germline V gene sequence: CDR1 MNHEY, CDR2 SVGAGI. The J segment lost 9 bases and the V segment lost 1 base, leaving 6 bases of the junction unmatched. CDR3 DNA sequence: TGTGCCAGCAGTTACTTCGGGACAGGGGATAGTGAGCAGTTCTTC. Translating it yields CASSYFGTGDSEQFF.

The chain has TRBV27 and TRBJ1-2, with 11 positions matching TRBD1. Per germline, CDR1 MNHEY and CDR2 SMNVEV (reference sequence). Trimming at V came to 5 bases and at J to 5 bases, leaving 7 bases not matched to a gene. This CDR3 comprises 15 residues. The CDR3 is CASSPRTGGMYGYTF. The CDR3 bases are TGTGCCAGCAGTCCCCGGACAGGGGGCATGTATGGCTACACCTTC.

A single count supports this clone. The CDR3 loop is CASSLAGAETQYF. The CDR3 DNA sequence: TGTGCCAGCAGCTTGGCAGGGGCGGAGACCCAGTACTTC. The rearrangement joins TRBV5-8 to TRBJ2-5; a possible D gene is TRBD1 (6 bases). Trimming removed 0 bases from V and 5 bases from J, with 8 bases in between. The CDR3 is made up of 13 amino acids. The germline V gene has CDR1 SGHTS and CDR2 YDEGEE.

The chain uses TRBV5-1 and TRBJ2-2; possible D gene TRBD1, 6 bases. The CDR3 contains 14 residues. V lost 0 bases and J 3 bases, leaving 6 bases between the germline ends. Germline V CDR1 and CDR2: SGHRS, YFSETQ. The CDR3 coding sequence is TGCGCCAGCAGCTTGGAGGGGGACACCGGGGAGCTGTTTTTT. It translates to CASSLEGDTGELFF.

The chain couples TRBV7-3 to TRBJ2-1; 13 nucleotides agree with TRBD2. The CDR3 sequence is 20 residues long. The germline V gene has CDR1 SGHTA and CDR2 FQGTGA. Trimming cost V 3 bases and J 0 bases; bases outside gene matches: 11. CDR3 DNA sequence: TGTGCCAGCAGCTTCTCTACCGGGACTAGCGGGGCAAGCTCCTACAATGAGCAGTTCTTC. It codes for CASSFSTGTSGASSYNEQFF.

The V and J genes are TRBV18 and TRBJ1-2; D is perhaps TRBD1 (6 bases). Trimming stripped 3 bases from V and 8 bases from J, with 13 bases between. The CDR3 runs 13 residues. Germline CDR1 reads KGHSH; CDR2 reads LQKENI. The CDR3 bases are TGTGCCAGCTCACCGCGGACAGCTAGCGGCTACACCTTC. It codes for CASSPRTASGYTF.